This TCR beta chain stems from a study of cytomegalovirus exposure and HLA in healthy donors. In the study overall: In a previous analysis, 117 million unique TCR beta sequences were found from about 179 million T cells. Study results and limitations: By HLA locus, TCR association rates varied in a later analysis, with DRB1 showing the most and HLA-C the fewest. TCR beta chains numbering 164 were designated cytomegalovirus-associated. The records held CMV serostatus as the only immune exposure information.

This CDR3 region has 14 residues. V gave up 3 bases and J gave up 4 bases; unmatched junction bases: 5. Germline V gene lookup returns CDR1 SGHRS and CDR2 YFSETQ. Regarding this clone: Antigen: not known.

The PCR was carried out with 60 Vbeta primers and 13 Jbeta primers. Only in-frame clones appear in the TCRdb table, and some are missing; sequencing was by immunoSEQ multiplex PCR. The data show around 160,000 clones, 68% seen once. Sequences were obtained from PBMCs. This TCR derives from a man aged 50-60 years in good health and CMV-seronegative. The chain uses TRBV5-1 and TRBJ2-7; 9 nucleotides line up with TRBD1. CDR3 DNA: TGCGCCAGCAGCTCACAGGGGGCGAAGTACGAGCAGTACTTC. It yields the protein CASSSQGAKYEQYF.